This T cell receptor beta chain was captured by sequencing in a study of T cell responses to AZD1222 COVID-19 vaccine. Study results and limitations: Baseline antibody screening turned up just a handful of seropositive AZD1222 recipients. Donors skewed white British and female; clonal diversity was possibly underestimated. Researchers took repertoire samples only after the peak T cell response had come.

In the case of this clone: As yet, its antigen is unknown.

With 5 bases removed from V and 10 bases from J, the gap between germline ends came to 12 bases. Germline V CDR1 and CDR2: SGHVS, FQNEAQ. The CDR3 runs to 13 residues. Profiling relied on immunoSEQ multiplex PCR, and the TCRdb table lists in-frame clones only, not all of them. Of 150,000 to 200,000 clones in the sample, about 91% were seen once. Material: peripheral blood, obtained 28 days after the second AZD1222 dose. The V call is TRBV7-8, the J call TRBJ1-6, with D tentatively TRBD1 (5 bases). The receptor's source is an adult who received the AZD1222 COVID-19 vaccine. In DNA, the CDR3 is TGTGCCAGCAGCCAGGGCCGAGGATCACCCCTCCACTTT. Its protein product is CASSQGRGSPLHF. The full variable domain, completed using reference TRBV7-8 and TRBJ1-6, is GAGVSQSPRYKVAKRGQDVALRCDPISGHVSLFWYQQALGQGPEFLTYFQNEAQLDKSGLPSDRFFAERPEGSVSTLKIQRTQQEDSAVYLCASSQGRGSPLHFGNGTRLTVT.